This T cell receptor (beta chain) derives from a study of shared clonotypes between healthy human individuals. In the study overall: There were three CD4 naive, three CD4 memory, two CD8 naive and one CD8 memory plates per donor.

The assay ran at deep level. TCRdb's copy holds only in-frame clones and misses some; the assay was immunoSEQ multiplex PCR. The data contain 800,000 to 950,000 clones, 96% of them singletons. The V end was cut by 4 bases, the J end by 7 bases, with 7 bases between. Per the germline V gene, CDR1 is SEHNR and CDR2 is FQNEAQ (reference sequence). This CDR3 region has 12 residues. This clone was detected once. The antigen remains unidentified. CD45RO-negative cells were positively selected for CCR7, leaving out terminally differentiated effector memory CD45RA+ cells. Donors were Caucasian adults residing in Nashville, Tennessee, USA. Study-level findings and limits: Large sequencing depth failed to make sorted-subset sequencing complete, rarefaction showed.

V and J are TRBV7-9 and TRBJ1-4; D remains unclear. Sequencing used naive CD8+ T cells sorted from blood. This clonotype was sampled from a man aged 30 to 45 in good health. DNA of the CDR3: TGTGCCAGCAGCTCTTTGAGTGAAAAACTGTTTTTT. It codes for CASSSLSEKLFF. Full variable domain (missing parts from reference TRBV7-9 and TRBJ1-4): DTGVSQNPRHKITKRGQNVTFRCDPISEHNRLYWYRQTLGQGPEFLTYFQNEAQLEKSRLLSDRFSAERPKGSFSTLEIQRTEQGDSAMYLCASSSLSEKLFFGSGTQLSVL.